This entry lists 13 T cell receptor beta chains sequenced from one sample in a study of vaccination and CD4 T cells after COVID-19. Specified treatment: roughly ten-day PBMC culture with coronavirus spike peptide pools or control peptides (ViraFEST assay). The study sequenced cultured CD4+ T cell DNA using the Oncomine TCR Beta short-read assay. TCRdb re-analysed the PCR reads in MiXCR, keeping a single row per CDR3 protein. The table lists 14,000 to 15,000 distinct CDR3 sequences, 45% to 50% of them singletons. The antigens of these receptors remain unknown. Sequenced material: CD4+ T cells from blood, cultured in vitro. The receptors originated from a human donor who had recovered from COVID-19.

The chain has TRBV20-1 and TRBJ2-3; 8 nucleotides agree with TRBD1. CDR1 is DFQATT, CDR2 SNEGSKA, per germline (reference sequence). The CDR3 consists of 16 residues. The V and J ends lost 3 bases and 4 bases, in that order; junction bases with no gene match: 12. The CDR3 here is CSARPGTGDLPDTQYF. The CDR3 coding sequence is TGCAGTGCTAGGCCCGGGACAGGTGACCTCCCAGATACGCAGTATTTT.

The chain joins TRBV7-2 to TRBJ2-5; D perhaps matches TRBD1 (6 bases). Germline values: CDR1 SGHTA, CDR2 FQGNSA. The length of the CDR3 is 14 residues. V was shortened by 2 bases and J by 5 bases, with 12 bases between the two germline ends. Here the CDR3 reads CASSLNQGRETQYF. CDR3 sequence (DNA): TGTGCCAGCAGCTTAAACCAGGGGCGGGAGACCCAGTACTTC.

V is TRBV4-1 and J is TRBJ2-5, with D perhaps matching TRBD1 (6 bases). Germline CDR1 reads MGHRA; CDR2 reads YSYEKL. The germline V and J ends were trimmed by 0 bases and 1 base, with 9 bases remaining between them. The CDR3 runs 15 residues. The CDR3: CASSQEGTFQETQYF. Written as DNA, the CDR3 is TGCGCCAGCAGCCAAGAAGGGACATTCCAAGAGACCCAGTACTTC.

A few counts support this clonotype. This chain joins TRBV28 and TRBJ1-1; tentatively, D is TRBD1 (5 bases). Germline CDR1 and CDR2: MDHEN and SYDVKM. CDR3 length equals 15 residues. The V end was cut by 6 bases, the J end by 0 bases, with 14 bases between. The CDR3 DNA follows: TGTGCCAGCAGCTCCTTCGGGGGGTTGAACACTGAAGCTTTCTTT. Translating it yields CASSSFGGLNTEAFF.

This clonotype has just a few counts. This chain connects TRBV20-1 to TRBJ2-7; 7 bases are a match to TRBD2. Germline values: CDR1 DFQATT, CDR2 SNEGSKA (reference sequence). The CDR3 sequence is 14 residues long. V was pared by 0 bases and J by 1 base, with 3 bases of the junction left unmatched. The CDR3 DNA follows: TGCAGTGCTAGAGATCAGCGGGGATCCTACGAGCAGTACTTC. It translates to CSARDQRGSYEQYF.

This chain uses TRBV20-1 with TRBJ1-6; D remains ambiguous. The CDR3 extends over 13 amino acids. Trimming took off 4 bases at V and 0 bases at J, with 4 bases between the two ends. Germline V gene lookup returns CDR1 DFQATT and CDR2 SNEGSKA (reference sequence). Here the CDR3 DNA reads TGCAGTGCTACCGCCTCCTATAATTCACCCCTCCACTTT. This codes for CSATASYNSPLHF.

This clonotype was detected a few times. The genes are TRBV6-1 and TRBJ1-2; D call uncertain. Germline assignment: CDR1 MNHNS and CDR2 SASEGT. This CDR3 comprises 14 residues. Between the trimmed V and J ends, which lost 10 bases and 0 bases, there was a span of 15 bases. The DNA of the CDR3 is TGTGCCACCACAGCGGGAGACTCTAACTATGGCTACACCTTC. Amino acids: CATTAGDSNYGYTF.

The rearrangement joins TRBV28 to TRBJ2-5; TRBD1 might be the D (6 bases). V was clipped by 6 bases and J by 1 base, with 21 bases between them. This CDR3 spans 17 amino acids. Per germline, CDR1 MDHEN and CDR2 SYDVKM. The CDR3 spells CASRTTRTATLQETQYF. CDR3 nucleotide sequence: TGTGCCAGCAGAACGACCCGGACAGCAACTCTCCAAGAGACCCAGTACTTC.

This clonotype was found a few times. V and J are TRBV27 and TRBJ2-7; 11 bases are shared with TRBD2. V lost 3 bases, J lost 3 bases, and 4 bases stayed unmatched. There are 15 residues in the CDR3. Per the germline V gene, CDR1 is MNHEY and CDR2 is SMNVEV (reference sequence). CDR3 DNA: TGTGCCAGCAGTTTGACTAGCGGGGCTTACTACGAGCAGTACTTC. It is translated as CASSLTSGAYYEQYF.

This clonotype showed up just a few times. J is TRBJ2-7 and V is TRBV7-8; unclear D gene. The V end was cut by 3 bases, the J end by 8 bases, with 11 bases between. The germline V gene encodes CDR1 SGHVS and CDR2 FQNEAQ. The CDR3 consists of 12 residues. The CDR3 loop is CASSFLVAQQYF. The CDR3 region has the DNA TGTGCCAGCAGCTTCTTGGTTGCGCAGCAGTACTTC.

This chain joins TRBV7-9 and TRBJ2-3, with D maybe TRBD2 (6 bases). CDR3 length: 15 residues. V was clipped by 5 bases and J by 6 bases, with 18 bases between them. Germline loops: CDR1 SEHNR, CDR2 FQNEAQ (reference sequence). The CDR3 sequence is CASSLEGPGVDTQYF. CDR3 in DNA: TGTGCCAGCAGCCTAGAGGGGCCGGGGGTCGATACGCAGTATTTT.

The gene calls are TRBV18 and TRBJ1-1; D unclear. The V end lost 6 bases, the J end lost 1 base, and 9 bases lay between the germline ends. This CDR3 has 13 amino acids. CDR1 is KGHSH, CDR2 LQKENI, per germline. The CDR3 region has the DNA TGTGCCAGCTCCACCGCCGGGAACACTGAAGCTTTCTTT. As protein: CASSTAGNTEAFF. The variable domain in full, completed from reference TRBV18 and TRBJ1-1, reads NAGVMQNPRHLVRRRGQEARLRCSPMKGHSHVYWYRQLPEEGLKFMVYLQKENIIDESGMPKERFSAEFPKEGPSILRIQQVVRGDSAAYFCASSTAGNTEAFFGQGTRLTVV.

This clonotype appeared a few times. The rearrangement links TRBV27 to TRBJ2-7; 7 bases fit TRBD2. The ends lost 8 bases at V and 7 bases at J; junction bases unmatched: 17. The germline V gene encodes CDR1 MNHEY and CDR2 SMNVEV (reference sequence). There are 15 residues in the CDR3. The CDR3 spells CASRSGGPSPREQYF. As DNA, the CDR3 is TGTGCCAGCCGATCGGGGGGTCCTTCCCCGCGGGAGCAGTACTTC.